This entry lists 13 T cell receptor beta chains sequenced from one sample in a study of vaccination effects on CD4 cells after COVID-19. Viral peptide pools were used in the ViraFEST assay to expand antigen-specific CD4+ T cells, and sequencing came afterward. It was after roughly ten days of culture that CD4+ T cells were isolated. Nobody among the vaccine recipients had prior SARS-CoV-2 infection (nucleocapsid antibodies were negative). Their antigens are not known. The protocol was immunoSEQ multiplex PCR, while the TCRdb copy is restricted to in-frame clones and leaves out a portion. The sample carries tens of thousands of clones, 78% recorded once. Sequencing was performed on CD4+ T cells from PBMCs cultured with SARS-CoV-2 spike peptides, taken before COVID-19 vaccination. The receptors were gathered from a human donor who received a COVID-19 vaccine.

The genes are TRBV5-4 and TRBJ1-1; D possibly corresponds to TRBD1 (6 bases). The germline CDR1 and CDR2 sequences are SGHNT and YYREEE (reference sequence). This CDR3 has 14 amino acids. V lost 7 bases and J 5 bases, leaving 18 bases between the germline ends. CDR3 region: CASRGEGGGTEAFF. The CDR3, as DNA: TGTGCCAGCCGAGGTGAAGGGGGGGGAACTGAAGCTTTCTTT. Using reference TRBV5-4 and TRBJ1-1 for the parts outside the CDR3, the full variable domain is ETGVTQSPTHLIKTRGQQVTLRCSSQSGHNTVSWYQQALGQGPQFIFQYYREEENGRGNFPPRFSGLQFPNYSSELNVNALELDDSALYLCASRGEGGGTEAFFGQGTRLTVV.

The chain uses TRBV5-1 and TRBJ1-3; TRBD1 aligns across 8 bases. The germline CDR1 and CDR2 sequences are SGHRS and YFSETQ. The CDR3 is made up of 16 amino acids. V gave up 4 bases and J gave up 1 base; unmatched junction bases: 7. CDR3 amino acids: CASSVSQGASGNTIYF. As DNA, the CDR3 is TGCGCCAGCAGCGTGAGTCAGGGGGCATCTGGAAACACCATATATTTT.

This clone showed up just once. The chain links TRBV7-2 to TRBJ1-2; D gene unclear. The V gene lost 3 bases and the J gene lost 7 bases, with 12 bases spanning the gap. The germline gives CDR1 SGHTA, CDR2 FQGNSA. This CDR3 has 13 residues. This chain's CDR3 is CASSLGGSGGYTF. Written as DNA, the CDR3 is TGTGCCAGCAGCTTGGGAGGGTCCGGTGGCTACACCTTC. Drawing the rest from reference TRBV7-2 and TRBJ1-2, the complete variable domain is GAGVSQSPSNKVTEKGKDVELRCDPISGHTALYWYRQSLGQGLEFLIYFQGNSAPDKSGLPSDRFSAERTGGSVSTLTIQRTQQEDSAVYLCASSLGGSGGYTFGSGTRLTVV.

V usage is TRBV6-1 and J usage is TRBJ2-1; D is possibly TRBD1 (8 bases). The CDR3 extends over 14 amino acids. V lost 2 bases and J lost 6, with 11 bases in between. Germline CDR1 and CDR2: MNHNS and SASEGT. In nucleotides, the CDR3 is TGTGCCAGCAGTGAATACAGGGGGGGCAATGAGCAGTTCTTC. Protein product: CASSEYRGGNEQFF.

This rearrangement joins TRBV6-6 to TRBJ1-6; 7 bases line up with TRBD1. The CDR3 loop spans 14 amino acids. Trimming took 5 bases from V and 8 from J; bases not matched to a gene: 6. The germline CDR1 and CDR2 sequences are MNHNY and SVGAGI (reference sequence). CDR3 sequence (DNA): TGTGCCAGCAGTACCAGGGGGATGGATTCACCCCTCCACTTT. This codes for CASSTRGMDSPLHF.

This rearrangement joins TRBV6-5 to TRBJ2-7; 7 positions match TRBD1. Germline V gene lookup returns CDR1 MNHEY and CDR2 SVGAGI. Trimming removed 6 bases from V and 0 bases from J; junction bases left unmatched: 8. This CDR3 spans 15 amino acids. The CDR3, as DNA: TGTGCCAGCAGAGCCGACAGGGCGAGCTCCTACGAGCAGTACGTC. Its translation is CASRADRASSYEQYV.

The chain links TRBV10-2 to TRBJ2-5, with 10 bases aligning to TRBD2. The CDR3 length is 16 residues. Losses at the gene ends were 8 bases for V and 5 bases for J; bases not matched to a gene: 14. The germline CDR1 and CDR2 sequences are WSHSY and SAAADI. The CDR3 protein is CASRLAGAAGGETQYF. The CDR3, as DNA: TGCGCCAGCCGGCTAGCGGGGGCCGCGGGCGGGGAGACCCAGTACTTC.

This clone was observed a handful of times. The chain combines TRBV10-2 with TRBJ1-1, with TRBD1 identical over 8 bases. CDR3 size: 12 residues. The germline V gene encodes CDR1 WSHSY and CDR2 SAAADI. Germline trimming cut 3 bases from V and 8 bases from J; bases unmatched to any gene: 2. For the CDR3, the DNA is TGCGCCAGCAGTGATCGACAGGGGGAAGCTTTCTTT. Translated, it gives CASSDRQGEAFF.

The rearrangement links TRBV5-8 to TRBJ2-3, with D possibly matching TRBD2 (5 bases). V was cut by 5 bases and J by 3 bases, with 25 bases left in between. The CDR3 has 18 amino acids. The germline V gene encodes CDR1 SGHTS and CDR2 YDEGEE. CDR3 in DNA: TGTGCCAGCAGAACAGATGGGTCATGGGAGACTGCAACAGATACGCAGTATTTT. Translation: CASRTDGSWETATDTQYF.

This chain connects TRBV7-9 to TRBJ2-1; weak D call: TRBD1 (5 bases). Per germline, CDR1 SEHNR and CDR2 FQNEAQ (reference sequence). Trimming pared 2 bases from V and 0 bases from J, leaving 11 bases between. This CDR3 is built from 16 residues. This chain's CDR3 is CASSLTPGSSYNEQFF. CDR3 coding DNA: TGTGCCAGCAGCTTAACCCCAGGGTCCTCCTACAATGAGCAGTTCTTC. The entire variable domain, with the rest obtained from reference TRBV7-9 and TRBJ2-1, is as follows: DTGVSQNPRHKITKRGQNVTFRCDPISEHNRLYWYRQTLGQGPEFLTYFQNEAQLEKSRLLSDRFSAERPKGSFSTLEIQRTEQGDSAMYLCASSLTPGSSYNEQFFGPGTRLTVL.

The table lists this clone with a count of one. The chain carries TRBV21-1 and TRBJ2-7. TRBV21-1 is deemed a pseudogene. The CDR3 length is 16 residues. CDR3 DNA: TGTGCCAGCAGCCCAACCGCAGACGTCCCCCCAAGGGAGCAGTACGTC. Encoded protein: CASSPTADVPPREQYV.

CDR3 sequence (DNA): TGTGCCAGCAGCTTGGGAGGGACGAGAAGAACTGAAGCTTTCTTT. Translated, it gives CASSLGGTRRTEAFF. The J gene is TRBJ1-1, the V gene TRBV5-6, with D possibly TRBD1 on 5 matching bases. CDR3 size: 15 residues. CDR1 is SGHDT, CDR2 YYEEEE, per germline. V lost 0 bases, J lost 5 bases, and 14 bases lay in between.

This clone was seen only a few times. This rearrangement joins TRBV2 to TRBJ2-7; TRBD2 matches 11 bases. The V segment lost 6 bases and the J segment 6 bases; nucleotides outside the gene matches: 10. Per germline, CDR1 SNHLY and CDR2 FYNNEI. The CDR3 runs 15 residues. The CDR3 DNA sequence: TGTGCCAGCAGGGCCTTGACTAGCGGGGTGGGCGAGCAGTACGTC. As protein: CASRALTSGVGEQYV.